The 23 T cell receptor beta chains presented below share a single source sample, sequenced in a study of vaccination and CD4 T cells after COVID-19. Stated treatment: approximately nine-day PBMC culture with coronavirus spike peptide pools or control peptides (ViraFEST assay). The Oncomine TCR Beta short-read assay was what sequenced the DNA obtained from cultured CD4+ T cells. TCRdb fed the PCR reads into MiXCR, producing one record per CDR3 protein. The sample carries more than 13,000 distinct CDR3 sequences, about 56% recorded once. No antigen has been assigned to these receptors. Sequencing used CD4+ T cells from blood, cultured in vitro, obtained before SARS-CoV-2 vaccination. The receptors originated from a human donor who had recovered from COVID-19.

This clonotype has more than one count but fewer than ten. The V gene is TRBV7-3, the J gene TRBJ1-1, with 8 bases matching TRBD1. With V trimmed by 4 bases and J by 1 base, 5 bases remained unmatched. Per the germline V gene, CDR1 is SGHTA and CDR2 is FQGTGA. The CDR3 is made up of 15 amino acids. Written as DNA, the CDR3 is TGTGCCAGCAGCTCAACAGGGGGTCGGAACACTGAAGCTTTCTTT. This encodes CASSSTGGRNTEAFF. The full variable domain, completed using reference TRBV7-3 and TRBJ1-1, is GAGVSQTPSNKVTEKGKYVELRCDPISGHTALYWYRQSLGQGPEFLIYFQGTGAADDSGLPNDRFFAVRPEGSVSTLKIQRTERGDSAVYLCASSSTGGRNTEAFFGQGTRLTVV.

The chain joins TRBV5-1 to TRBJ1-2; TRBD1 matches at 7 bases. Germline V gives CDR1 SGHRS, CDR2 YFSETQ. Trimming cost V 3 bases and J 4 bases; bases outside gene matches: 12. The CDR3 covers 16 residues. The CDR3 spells CASSSSPGQDSYGYTF. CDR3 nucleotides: TGCGCCAGCAGCTCCTCCCCTGGACAGGATAGCTATGGCTACACCTTC.

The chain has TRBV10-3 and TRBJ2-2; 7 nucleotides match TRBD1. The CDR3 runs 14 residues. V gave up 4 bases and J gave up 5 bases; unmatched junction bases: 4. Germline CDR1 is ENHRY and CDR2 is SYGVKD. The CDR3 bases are TGTGCCATCAGTGGCACAGGGGATACCGGGGAGCTGTTTTTT. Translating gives CAISGTGDTGELFF.

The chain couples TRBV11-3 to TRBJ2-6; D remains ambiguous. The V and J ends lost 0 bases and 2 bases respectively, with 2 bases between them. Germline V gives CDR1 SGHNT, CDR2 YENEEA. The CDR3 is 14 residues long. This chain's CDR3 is CASSLDPGANVLTF. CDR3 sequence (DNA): TGTGCCAGCAGCTTAGATCCTGGGGCCAACGTCCTGACTTTC.

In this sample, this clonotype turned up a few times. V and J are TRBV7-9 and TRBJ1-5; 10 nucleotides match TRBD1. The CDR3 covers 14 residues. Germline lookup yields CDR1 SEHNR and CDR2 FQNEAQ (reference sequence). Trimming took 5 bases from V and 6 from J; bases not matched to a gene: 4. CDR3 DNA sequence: TGTGCCAGCAGCATCGGACAGGGGGGTCAGCCCCAGCATTTT. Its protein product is CASSIGQGGQPQHF.

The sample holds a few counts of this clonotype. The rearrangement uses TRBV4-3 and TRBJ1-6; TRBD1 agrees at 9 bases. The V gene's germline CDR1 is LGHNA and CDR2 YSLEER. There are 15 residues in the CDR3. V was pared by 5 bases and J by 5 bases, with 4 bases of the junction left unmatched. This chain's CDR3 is CASSTTGGDNSPLHF. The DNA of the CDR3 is TGCGCCAGCAGCACGACAGGGGGTGATAATTCACCCCTCCACTTT.

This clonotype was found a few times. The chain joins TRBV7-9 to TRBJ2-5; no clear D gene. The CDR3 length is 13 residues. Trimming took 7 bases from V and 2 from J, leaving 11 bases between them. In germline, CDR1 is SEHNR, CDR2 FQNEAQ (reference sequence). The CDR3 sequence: CASTPFGQETQYF. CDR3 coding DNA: TGTGCCAGCACGCCGTTCGGGCAAGAGACCCAGTACTTC.

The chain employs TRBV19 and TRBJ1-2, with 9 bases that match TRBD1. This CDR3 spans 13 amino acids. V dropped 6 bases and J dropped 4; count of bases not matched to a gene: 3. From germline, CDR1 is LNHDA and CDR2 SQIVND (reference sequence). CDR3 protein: CASRQGAVYGYTF. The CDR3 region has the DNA TGTGCCAGTAGACAGGGGGCCGTCTATGGCTACACCTTC.

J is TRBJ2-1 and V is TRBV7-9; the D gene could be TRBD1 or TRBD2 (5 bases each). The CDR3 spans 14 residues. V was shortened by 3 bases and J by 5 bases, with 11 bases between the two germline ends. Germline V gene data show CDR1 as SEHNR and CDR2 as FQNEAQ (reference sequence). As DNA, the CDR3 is TGTGCCAGCAGCTTGGCCTGGGGACACAATGAGCAGTTCTTC. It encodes CASSLAWGHNEQFF.

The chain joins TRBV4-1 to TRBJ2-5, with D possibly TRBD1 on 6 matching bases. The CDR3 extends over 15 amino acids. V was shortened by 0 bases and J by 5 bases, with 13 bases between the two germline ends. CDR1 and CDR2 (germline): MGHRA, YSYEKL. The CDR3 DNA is TGCGCCAGCAGCCAAGATGACAGGCAGATCGAGACCCAGTACTTC. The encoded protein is CASSQDDRQIETQYF.

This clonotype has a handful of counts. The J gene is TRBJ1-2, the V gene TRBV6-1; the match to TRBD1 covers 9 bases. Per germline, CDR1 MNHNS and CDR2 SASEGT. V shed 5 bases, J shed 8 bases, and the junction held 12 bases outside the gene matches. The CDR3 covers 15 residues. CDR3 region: CASSRHWDRVTGYTF. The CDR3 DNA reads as TGTGCCAGCAGTCGTCATTGGGACAGGGTGACCGGCTACACCTTC.

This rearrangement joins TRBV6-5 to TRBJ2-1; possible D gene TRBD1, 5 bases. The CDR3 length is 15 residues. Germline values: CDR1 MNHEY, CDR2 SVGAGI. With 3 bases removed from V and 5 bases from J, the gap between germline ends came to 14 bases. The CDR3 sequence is CASSYRQGRHNEQFF. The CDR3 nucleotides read TGTGCCAGCAGTTATAGGCAGGGCAGGCACAATGAGCAGTTCTTC.

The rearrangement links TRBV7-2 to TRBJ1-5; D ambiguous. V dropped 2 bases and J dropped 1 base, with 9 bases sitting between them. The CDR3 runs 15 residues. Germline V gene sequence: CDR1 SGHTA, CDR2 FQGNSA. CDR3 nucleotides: TGTGCCAGCAGCTTAACGGGCACGAGCAATCAGCCCCAGCATTTT. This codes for CASSLTGTSNQPQHF.

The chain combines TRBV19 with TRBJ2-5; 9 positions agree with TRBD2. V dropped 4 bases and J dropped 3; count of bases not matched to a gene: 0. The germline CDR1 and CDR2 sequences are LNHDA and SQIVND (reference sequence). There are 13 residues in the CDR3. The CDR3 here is CASSSGREETQYF. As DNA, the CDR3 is TGTGCCAGTAGTAGCGGGAGGGAAGAGACCCAGTACTTC.

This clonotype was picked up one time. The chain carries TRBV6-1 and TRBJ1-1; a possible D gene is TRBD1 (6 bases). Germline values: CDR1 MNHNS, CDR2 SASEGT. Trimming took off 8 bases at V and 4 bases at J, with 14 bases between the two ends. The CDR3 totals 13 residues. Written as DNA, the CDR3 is TGTGCCAGCCGAAAGGGGGAGGGCACTGAAGCTTTCTTT. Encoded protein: CASRKGEGTEAFF.

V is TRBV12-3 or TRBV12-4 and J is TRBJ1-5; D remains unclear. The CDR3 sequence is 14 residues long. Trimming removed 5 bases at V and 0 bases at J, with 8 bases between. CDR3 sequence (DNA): TGTGCCAGCAGTACAGACTATAGCAATCAGCCCCAGCATTTT. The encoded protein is CASSTDYSNQPQHF.

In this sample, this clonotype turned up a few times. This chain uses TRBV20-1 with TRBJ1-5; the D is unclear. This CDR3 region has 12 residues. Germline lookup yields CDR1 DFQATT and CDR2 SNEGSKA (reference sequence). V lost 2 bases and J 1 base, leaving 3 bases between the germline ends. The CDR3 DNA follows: TGCAGTGCTAGACACAGCAATCAGCCCCAGCATTTT. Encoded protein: CSARHSNQPQHF.

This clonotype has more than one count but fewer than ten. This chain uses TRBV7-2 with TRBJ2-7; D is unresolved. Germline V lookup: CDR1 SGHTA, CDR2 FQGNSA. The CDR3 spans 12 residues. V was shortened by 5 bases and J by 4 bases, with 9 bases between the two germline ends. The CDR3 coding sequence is TGTGCCAGCAGCCCGACCTTTTACGAGCAGTACTTC. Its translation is CASSPTFYEQYF.

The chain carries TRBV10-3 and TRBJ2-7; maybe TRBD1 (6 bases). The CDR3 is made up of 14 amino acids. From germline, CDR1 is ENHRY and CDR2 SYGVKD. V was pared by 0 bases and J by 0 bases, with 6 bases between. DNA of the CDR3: TGTGCCATCAGTGAGTCGGACAGCTCCTACGAGCAGTACTTC. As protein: CAISESDSSYEQYF.

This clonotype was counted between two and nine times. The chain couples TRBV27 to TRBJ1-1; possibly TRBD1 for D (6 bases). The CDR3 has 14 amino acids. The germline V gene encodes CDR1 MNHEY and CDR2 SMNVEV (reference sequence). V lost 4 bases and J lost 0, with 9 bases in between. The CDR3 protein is CASSSRTVNTEAFF. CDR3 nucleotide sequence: TGTGCCAGCAGTTCCCGGACAGTGAACACTGAAGCTTTCTTT.

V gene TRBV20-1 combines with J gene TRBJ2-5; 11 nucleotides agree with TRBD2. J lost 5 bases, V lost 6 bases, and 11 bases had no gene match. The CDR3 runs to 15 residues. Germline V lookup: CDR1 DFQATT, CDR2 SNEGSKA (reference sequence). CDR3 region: CSANSGRDPGETQYF. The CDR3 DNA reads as TGCAGTGCCAATAGCGGGAGGGATCCGGGGGAGACCCAGTACTTC.

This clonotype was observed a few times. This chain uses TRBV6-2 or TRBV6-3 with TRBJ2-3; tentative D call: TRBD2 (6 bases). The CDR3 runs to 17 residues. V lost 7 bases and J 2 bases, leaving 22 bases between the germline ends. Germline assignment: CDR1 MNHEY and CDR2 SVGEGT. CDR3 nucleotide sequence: TGTGCCAGCACCCTCCGGGGGAACAGAGCCATCACAGATACGCAGTATTTT. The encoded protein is CASTLRGNRAITDTQYF.

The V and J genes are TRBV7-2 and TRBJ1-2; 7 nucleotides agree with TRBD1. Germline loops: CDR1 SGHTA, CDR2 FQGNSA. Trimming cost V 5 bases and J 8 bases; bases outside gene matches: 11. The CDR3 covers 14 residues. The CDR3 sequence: CASSEQQGRDGYTF. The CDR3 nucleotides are TGTGCCAGCAGCGAACAACAGGGGAGGGACGGCTACACCTTC.